The source of this TCR beta chain is a study of vaccination effects on CD4 cells after COVID-19. Cells that had been cultured for 9 to 10 days were the source of isolated CD4+ T cells. Prior SARS-CoV-2 infection was absent in the vaccine recipients, as shown by negative nucleocapsid antibodies. Days 3 and 7 saw half the medium replaced with IL-2 medium. Only in-frame clones appear in the TCRdb table, and some are missing; sequencing was by immunoSEQ multiplex PCR. Of over 45,000 clones listed, about 83% are singletons. The CDR3 runs to 15 residues. Trimming cost V 5 bases and J 5 bases; bases outside gene matches: 7. CDR1 LNHDA and CDR2 SQIVND come from the germline V gene (reference sequence). As concerns this clone: No antigen is known for it.

The study, taken as a whole, reports: After vaccination, at late timepoints, clones induced by infection and by vaccine contracted markedly.

The input for sequencing was CD4+ T cells from PBMCs cultured without peptide, taken before COVID-19 vaccination. The receptor was derived from a human donor who received a COVID-19 vaccine. The chain is built from TRBV19 and TRBJ2-3; TRBD2 agrees at 10 bases. In nucleotides, the CDR3 is TGTGCCAGTAGTGATCAAGCGGGGGGGCAAGATACGCAGTATTTT. Amino acid sequence: CASSDQAGGQDTQYF. The complete variable domain, with remaining parts taken from reference TRBV19 and TRBJ2-3, reads DGGITQSPKYLFRKEGQNVTLSCEQNLNHDAMYWYRQDPGQGLRLIYYSQIVNDFQKGDIAEGYSVSREKKESFPLTVTSAQKNPTAFYLCASSDQAGGQDTQYFGPGTRLTVL.